The rows below give T cell receptor beta chains drawn from one sample of a study of blood T cell repertoires in COVID-19. The method was immunoSEQ multiplex PCR; TCRdb's version includes in-frame clones alone and lacks a portion of them. The sample has hundreds of thousands of clones, around 89% seen once. The sequenced sample was PBMCs or T cells enriched from blood (not recorded which). The receptors here all came from a man in his thirties or forties who had been exposed to COVID-19. Each CDR3 is given with its conserved first and last residue. Each record gives: V gene, D gene, J gene, clone size, CDR3 protein, CDR3 DNA. D genes are given only for firm matches. For some rows the clone size is stated as once, few or many, or as a class when expanded; others skip it.

TRBV29-1	NA	TRBJ1-1	NA	CSVRGGRGNTEAFF	TGCAGCGTCAGGGGCGGAAGGGGGAACACTGAAGCTTTCTTT
TRBV5-5	NA	TRBJ1-6	NA	CASSFRHVDSPLHF	TGTGCCAGCAGCTTCCGACATGTAGATTCACCCCTCCACTTT
TRBV18	TRBD2	TRBJ2-3	NA	CASSPPTGLARTDTQYF	TGTGCCAGCTCACCACCCACTGGACTAGCGAGGACAGATACGCAGTATTTT
TRBV6-2/TRBV6-3	TRBD2	TRBJ2-1	NA	CASSYGTGLAAYNEQFF	TGTGCCAGCAGTTACGGCACAGGACTAGCGGCCTACAATGAGCAGTTCTTC
TRBV11-2	TRBD1	TRBJ1-2	NA	CASSLEGQGNYGYTF	TGTGCCAGCAGCTTGGAAGGACAGGGGAACTATGGCTACACCTTC
TRBV6-1	NA	TRBJ2-1	NA	CASSEGRRDEQFF	TGTGCCAGCAGTGAAGGCAGGCGGGATGAGCAGTTCTTC
TRBV5-1	NA	TRBJ1-2	NA	CASSSGLFRDYGYTF	TGCGCCAGCAGCTCAGGACTCTTCCGGGACTATGGCTACACCTTC
TRBV30	NA	TRBJ1-6	once	CAWSAARTSRISPLHF	TGTGCCTGGAGTGCTGCTCGGACAAGCAGGATCTCACCCCTCCACTTT
TRBV18	NA	TRBJ1-4	NA	CASSPRASHEKLFF	TGTGCCAGCTCACCACGGGCCAGCCATGAAAAACTGTTTTTT
TRBV13	TRBD1	TRBJ1-2	NA	CASTTTGVNYGYTF	TGTGCCAGCACCACGACAGGGGTTAACTATGGCTACACCTTC
TRBV6-5	NA	TRBJ1-5	NA	CASTSSGVNQPQHF	TGTGCCAGCACCTCAAGCGGGGTTAATCAGCCCCAGCATTTT
TRBV4-1	TRBD2	TRBJ2-5	NA	CASSLLSAGIETQYF	TGCGCCAGCAGCCTCCTCTCAGCGGGGATAGAGACCCAGTACTTC
TRBV10-3	TRBD2	TRBJ2-1	NA	CAISEGTRGGPYNEQFF	TGTGCCATCAGTGAGGGGACTAGAGGGGGACCATACAATGAGCAGTTCTTC
TRBV20-1	NA	TRBJ2-3	NA	CSATRADSRYF	TGCAGTGCCACCAGAGCGGACAGTCGGTATTTT
TRBV6-5	TRBD1	TRBJ1-5	NA	CASSQDRHSNQPQHF	TGTGCCAGCAGTCAGGACAGGCATAGCAATCAGCCCCAGCATTTT
TRBV30	TRBD2	TRBJ2-1	NA	CAWRKVAGENEQFF	TGTGCCTGGAGGAAGGTAGCGGGGGAGAATGAGCAGTTCTTC
TRBV2	TRBD1	TRBJ2-7	NA	CASSLYSGGAKEQYF	TGTGCCAGCAGTTTGTACTCAGGGGGCGCGAAAGAGCAGTACTTC
TRBV24-1	NA	TRBJ1-4	NA	CATSDLRQDIGEKLFF	TGTGCCACCAGTGATTTGCGACAGGACATAGGCGAAAAACTGTTTTTT
TRBV5-1	NA	TRBJ2-3	NA	CASSLGLNKDTQYF	TGCGCCAGCAGCTTGGGACTTAATAAAGATACGCAGTATTTT
TRBV6-5	TRBD1	TRBJ1-5	NA	CASRPGQVNQPQHF	TGTGCCAGCAGACCAGGACAGGTCAATCAGCCCCAGCATTTT
TRBV4-1	NA	TRBJ1-4	NA	CASNTFGGWGQNEKLFF	TGCGCCAGCAACACCTTCGGTGGTTGGGGGCAAAATGAAAAACTGTTTTTT
TRBV28	NA	TRBJ1-5	NA	CASSLGQPQHF	TGTGCCAGCAGTTTGGGCCAGCCCCAGCATTTT
TRBV6-5	TRBD2	TRBJ2-3	NA	CASRGTSGTDTQYF	TGTGCCAGCAGGGGGACTAGCGGCACAGATACGCAGTATTTT
TRBV2	TRBD1	TRBJ2-2	NA	CASRSSGQGLNTGELFF	TGTGCCAGCAGAAGTTCAGGACAGGGCCTGAACACCGGGGAGCTGTTTTTT
TRBV19	TRBD1	TRBJ1-2	once	CASSMGTANYGYTF	TGTGCCAGTAGTATGGGGACAGCTAATTATGGCTACACCTTC
TRBV5-3	NA	TRBJ1-2	NA	CARSSLGPGPALGYTF	TGTGCCAGAAGCTCCCTGGGGCCAGGACCGGCTCTTGGCTACACCTTC
TRBV5-4	TRBD1	TRBJ1-2	NA	CASALDRVAYGYTF	TGTGCCAGCGCCCTAGACAGGGTGGCCTATGGCTACACCTTC
TRBV19	NA	TRBJ2-2	NA	CATGVGQIPGTGELFF	TGTGCCACAGGGGTTGGACAGATACCGGGGACCGGGGAGCTGTTTTTT
TRBV7-2	NA	TRBJ1-5	NA	CASRDTGSNQPQHF	TGTGCCAGCAGGGATACAGGGAGCAATCAGCCCCAGCATTTT
TRBV3-1/TRBV3-2	NA	TRBJ2-7	NA	CASSQEWTEYEQYF	TGTGCCAGCAGCCAAGAGTGGACAGAGTACGAGCAGTACTTC
TRBV5-4	NA	TRBJ2-5	NA	CASSPRTGQETQYF	TGTGCCAGCAGCCCTAGGACGGGACAAGAGACCCAGTACTTC
TRBV19	NA	TRBJ1-2	NA	CASSRAGKSNYGYTF	TGTGCCAGTAGTAGGGCAGGGAAATCTAACTATGGCTACACCTTC
TRBV6-1	NA	TRBJ2-7	NA	CASSEGTNEQYF	TGTGCCAGCAGCGAAGGGACAAACGAGCAGTACTTC
TRBV2	TRBD2	TRBJ2-3	once	CASSQRGVGTDTQYF	TGTGCCAGCAGTCAGCGGGGGGTGGGCACAGATACGCAGTATTTT
TRBV11-2	NA	TRBJ2-3	NA	CASSLVPRGPRGSDTQYF	TGTGCCAGCAGCTTAGTCCCCAGAGGGCCCCGGGGGTCAGATACGCAGTATTTT
TRBV5-1	TRBD2	TRBJ2-7	NA	CASRTSGGAESYEQYF	TGCGCCAGCAGGACTAGCGGGGGGGCAGAGTCCTACGAGCAGTACTTC
TRBV18	NA	TRBJ1-4	once	CASSPADRLNEKLFF	TGTGCCAGCTCACCTGCGGACAGATTAAATGAAAAACTGTTTTTT
TRBV7-9	TRBD1	TRBJ2-7	NA	CASSPYGTGVGSYEQYF	TGTGCCAGCAGCCCATACGGGACAGGGGTCGGCTCCTACGAGCAGTACTTC
TRBV4-3	TRBD1	TRBJ1-5	NA	CASSQDRDRYAQQPQHF	TGCGCCAGCAGCCAAGATCGGGACAGATATGCCCAGCAGCCCCAGCATTTT
TRBV9	TRBD1	TRBJ1-2	once	CASSVDPGQGYGYTF	TGTGCCAGCAGCGTTGACCCGGGACAGGGGTATGGCTACACCTTC
TRBV6-5	TRBD1	TRBJ1-2	NA	CASSRDRDYGYTF	TGTGCCAGCAGTAGGGACAGGGACTATGGCTACACCTTC
TRBV5-1	TRBD1	TRBJ1-6	NA	CASSRGTGGMDSPLHF	TGCGCCAGCTCCCGGGGGACAGGGGGGATGGATTCACCCCTCCACTTT
TRBV3-1/TRBV3-2	NA	TRBJ2-5	NA	CASSQVGGGGVETQYF	TGTGCCAGCAGCCAAGTGGGGGGTGGCGGGGTAGAGACCCAGTACTTC
TRBV4-1	NA	TRBJ2-3	NA	CASSQDRDTQYF	TGCGCCAGCAGCCAAGACCGGGATACGCAGTATTTT
TRBV11-3	NA	TRBJ1-1	NA	CASSLLRDTEAFF	TGTGCCAGCAGCTTATTGCGGGACACTGAAGCTTTCTTT
TRBV27	TRBD1	TRBJ2-5	NA	CASSILPGTGSETQYF	TGTGCCAGCAGCATCCTACCCGGGACAGGGTCAGAGACCCAGTACTTC
TRBV29-1	TRBD1	TRBJ1-5	NA	CSAQGAGNQPQHF	TGCAGTGCACAGGGGGCGGGAAATCAGCCCCAGCATTTT
TRBV4-2	NA	TRBJ2-7	NA	CASSQGSALSEQYF	TGTGCCAGCAGCCAAGGGAGTGCCCTGAGTGAGCAGTACTTC
TRBV29-1	NA	TRBJ1-1	NA	CSVVLDRVNTEAFF	TGCAGCGTTGTCCTTGACAGAGTGAACACTGAAGCTTTCTTT
TRBV29-1	NA	TRBJ1-2	NA	CSANERANYGYTF	TGCAGCGCCAATGAACGAGCTAACTATGGCTACACCTTC
TRBV27	TRBD1	TRBJ2-2	NA	CASRMDTGTDATGELFF	TGTGCCAGCAGGATGGATACTGGGACAGACGCGACCGGGGAGCTGTTTTTT
TRBV11-2	NA	TRBJ1-1	NA	CASRNMNTEAFF	TGTGCCAGCCGCAACATGAACACTGAAGCTTTCTTT
TRBV18	NA	TRBJ2-1	NA	CASSLRGGNEQFF	TGTGCCAGCTCCCTCCGGGGTGGGAATGAGCAGTTCTTC